What follows describes a single TCR beta chain. Authors' methods: The authors estimated nucleated cell counts from reference gene primer amplification. Some clones are missing from TCRdb's copy, which holds only in-frame ones; the method was immunoSEQ multiplex PCR. Clone size and V and J calls were adopted from that table, with D and trimming inferred from the DNA. Of about 280,000 clones listed, about 90% are singletons. CDR3 length: 17 residues. The V end was cut by 3 bases, the J end by 0 bases, with 14 bases between. CDR1 and CDR2 (germline): MGHDK, SYGVNS. This entry is derived from a study of blood T cell repertoires in COVID-19.

Input material: peripheral blood. The sequence came from a woman in her thirties who had recovered from COVID-19. V usage is TRBV25-1 and J usage is TRBJ2-2; D ambiguous. The CDR3 sequence: CASSDRSVVTNTGELFF. As DNA, the CDR3 is TGTGCCAGCAGTGACCGCTCGGTGGTGACGAACACCGGGGAGCTGTTTTTT.